This T cell receptor beta chain was recorded in a study of OX40 agonist ivuxolimab in advanced cancers. Study at large: The dose-escalation group included hepatocellular carcinoma, melanoma, renal cell carcinoma and head and neck cancer.

The V gene's germline CDR1 is SNHLY and CDR2 FYNNEI. This CDR3 contains 16 residues. Trimming shortened V by 2 bases and J by 5 bases, and 17 bases separated the two germline ends. Method: immunoSEQ multiplex PCR; TCRdb's copy keeps in-frame clones and lacks some. The sample yields some 45,000 clones, approximately 91% seen once. Sampling times: baseline, cycle 4 day 1, cycle 7 day 1. With regard to this clone: Its antigen is unidentified.

Study observations and caveats: Among T cells, CD8+ cells averaged more expanded clones than CD4+ cells. Part of the nonresponder group also had normalized T-cell clonal expansion that was low.

This receptor was taken from an adult with an advanced solid tumor such as melanoma, head and neck, liver or kidney cancer. The chain has TRBV2 and TRBJ2-3; D is perhaps TRBD2 (6 bases). The material sequenced was CD4+ or CD8+ T cells sorted from blood, taken in a trial of the OX40 agonist ivuxolimab. CDR3: CASSESPSGDQDTQYF. Written as DNA, the CDR3 is TGTGCCAGCAGTGAAAGCCCTTCGGGGGACCAAGATACGCAGTATTTT.